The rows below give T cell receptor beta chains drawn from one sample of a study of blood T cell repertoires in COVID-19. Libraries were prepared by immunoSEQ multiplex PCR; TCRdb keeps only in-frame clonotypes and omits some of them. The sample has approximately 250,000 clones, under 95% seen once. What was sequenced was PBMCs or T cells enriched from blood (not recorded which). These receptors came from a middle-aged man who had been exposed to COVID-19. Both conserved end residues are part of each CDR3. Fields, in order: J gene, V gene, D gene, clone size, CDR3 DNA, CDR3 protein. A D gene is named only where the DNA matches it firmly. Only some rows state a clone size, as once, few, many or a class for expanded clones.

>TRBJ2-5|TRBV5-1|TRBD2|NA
TGCGCCAGCAGCTTGGGCCGGGGGGGAACAAATCAAGAGACCCAGTACTTC
CASSLGRGGTNQETQYF
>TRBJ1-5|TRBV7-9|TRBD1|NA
TGTGCCAGCAGCCAGTGGGACAGGGCAAGCAATCAGCCCCAGCATTTT
CASSQWDRASNQPQHF
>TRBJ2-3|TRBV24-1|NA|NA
TGTGCCACCAGTGACCCCAGGCCCGGGGACACAGATACGCAGTATTTT
CATSDPRPGDTDTQYF
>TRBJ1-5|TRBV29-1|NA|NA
TGCAGCGTTGCGGGTGGCAATCAGCCCCAGCATTTT
CSVAGGNQPQHF
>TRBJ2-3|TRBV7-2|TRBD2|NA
TGTGCCAGCAACGGGGGGACAGATACGCAGTATTTT
CASNGGTDTQYF
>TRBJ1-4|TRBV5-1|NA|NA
TGCGCCAGCAGCCTCAGGGACTTGGGTGAAAAACTGTTTTTT
CASSLRDLGEKLFF
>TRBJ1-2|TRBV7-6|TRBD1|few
TGTGCCAGCAGCCCCCCGGGACAGGGTTATGGCTACACCTTC
CASSPPGQGYGYTF
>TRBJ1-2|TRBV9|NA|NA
TGTGCCAGCAGCGTAGTGGGAGCCCCAGGGGATGGCTACACCTTC
CASSVVGAPGDGYTF
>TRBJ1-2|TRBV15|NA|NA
TGTGCCACCAGCAGTGAACCAGGGTTTAACTATGGCTACACCTTC
CATSSEPGFNYGYTF
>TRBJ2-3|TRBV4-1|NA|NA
TGCGCCAGCAGCCAAGAAGGAGATAGCACAGATACGCAGTATTTT
CASSQEGDSTDTQYF
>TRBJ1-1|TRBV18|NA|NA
TGTGCCAGCTCACCATTTTCCCCTCACACTGAAGCTTTCTTT
CASSPFSPHTEAFF
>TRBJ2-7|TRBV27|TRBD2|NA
TGTGCCAGCAGCCCTTCGGGGGGTAGCGAGCAGTACTTC
CASSPSGGSEQYF
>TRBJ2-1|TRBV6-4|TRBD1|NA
TGTGCCAGCAGTGACAGCTTTCGGACAGGGGGAGGGAATGAGCAGTTCTTC
CASSDSFRTGGGNEQFF
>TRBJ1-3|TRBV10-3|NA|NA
TGTGCCATCAGTGAGACGCGAGGGGGTGGAAACACCATATATTTT
CAISETRGGGNTIYF
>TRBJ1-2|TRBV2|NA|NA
TGTGCCAGCAGTATACTCAACTATGGCTACACCTTC
CASSILNYGYTF
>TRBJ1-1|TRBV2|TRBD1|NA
TGTGCCAGCACTTGGACAGGGGGCGTCACTGAAGCTTTCTTT
CASTWTGGVTEAFF